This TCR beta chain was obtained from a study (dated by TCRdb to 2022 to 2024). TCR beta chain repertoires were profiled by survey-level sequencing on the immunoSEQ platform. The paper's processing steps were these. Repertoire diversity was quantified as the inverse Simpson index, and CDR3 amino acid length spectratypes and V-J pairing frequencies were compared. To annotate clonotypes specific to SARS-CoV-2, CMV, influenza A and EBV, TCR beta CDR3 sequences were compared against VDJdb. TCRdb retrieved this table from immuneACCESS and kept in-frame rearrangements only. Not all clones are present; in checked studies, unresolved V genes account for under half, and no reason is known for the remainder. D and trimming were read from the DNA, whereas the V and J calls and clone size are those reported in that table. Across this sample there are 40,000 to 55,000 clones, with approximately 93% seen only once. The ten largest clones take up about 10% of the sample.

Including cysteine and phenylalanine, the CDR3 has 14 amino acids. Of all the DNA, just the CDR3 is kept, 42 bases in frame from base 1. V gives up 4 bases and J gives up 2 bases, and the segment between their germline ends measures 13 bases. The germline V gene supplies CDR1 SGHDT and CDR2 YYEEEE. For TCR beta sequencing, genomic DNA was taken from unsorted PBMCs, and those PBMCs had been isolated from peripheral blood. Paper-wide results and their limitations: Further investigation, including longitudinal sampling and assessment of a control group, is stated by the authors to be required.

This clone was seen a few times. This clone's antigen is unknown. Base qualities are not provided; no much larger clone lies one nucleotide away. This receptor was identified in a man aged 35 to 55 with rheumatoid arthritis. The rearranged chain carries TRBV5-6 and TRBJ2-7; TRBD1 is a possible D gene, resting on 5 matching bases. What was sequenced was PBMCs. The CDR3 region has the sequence CASSIGDLAYEQYF. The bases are TGTGCCAGCAGCATAGGGGATCTCGCCTACGAGCAGTACTTC.